The 22 T cell receptor beta chains listed next were all sequenced from one sample in a study of T-cell reconstitution after alpha-beta-depleted transplantation in children. Library preparation (for TCRbeta) was performed with unique molecular identifiers. TCRdb independently ran MiXCR on the PCR reads; one entry per CDR3 protein. The table lists approximately 430,000 distinct CDR3 sequences, around 15% of them singletons, with 25% to 35% in the top ten. Sample: PBMCs, mostly from graft donor cells, taken 360 days after TCRalphabeta/CD19-depleted stem cell transplant. The receptors originated from a boy younger than two who had a stem cell transplant for Wiskott-Aldrich syndrome, so the T cells may come from the graft donor.

There are a few counts of this clonotype. The chain recombines TRBV20-1 with TRBJ2-1; 12 nucleotides align to TRBD2. The CDR3 covers 14 residues. With V trimmed by 4 bases and J by 6 bases, 4 bases remained unmatched. Germline V CDR1 and CDR2: DFQATT, SNEGSKA (reference sequence). CDR3 sequence: CSATSGGAGNEQFF. CDR3 nucleotide sequence: TGCAGTGCTACTAGCGGGGGGGCCGGCAATGAGCAGTTCTTC.

The V and J genes are TRBV5-1 and TRBJ2-5; 7 bases are a match to TRBD1. Germline loops: CDR1 SGHRS, CDR2 YFSETQ. This CDR3 has 16 residues. Trimming at V came to 4 bases and at J to 0 bases, leaving 9 bases not matched to a gene. The CDR3 nucleotides read TGCGCCAGCAGCCACAACAGGGGCGAGTACCAAGAGACCCAGTACTTC. This encodes CASSHNRGEYQETQYF.

This clonotype was seen only a few times. The chain links TRBV3-1 to TRBJ2-7; 7 bases line up with TRBD1. Germline V CDR1 and CDR2: LGHDT, YNNKEL (reference sequence). This CDR3 is 15 amino acids long. J gave up 4 bases and V 4 bases, and 10 bases lay outside the gene matches. In DNA, the CDR3 is TGTGCCAGCAGCCCCGAACAGGGGACGGGGTACGAGCAGTACTTC. The encoded protein is CASSPEQGTGYEQYF.

This clonotype came up many times. CDR3 protein: CASSLTGLETQYF. For the CDR3, the DNA is TGTGCCAGCAGCTTAACAGGGCTGGAGACCCAGTACTTC. The chain combines TRBV5-5 with TRBJ2-5, with a weak D call TRBD1 (6 bases). The CDR3 totals 13 residues. V lost 2 bases, J lost 5 bases, and 10 bases lay in between. Germline V gives CDR1 SGHKS, CDR2 YYEKEE (reference sequence).

This clonotype was seen a handful of times. V gene TRBV6-5 combines with J gene TRBJ2-7, with 8 positions matching TRBD1. J lost 0 bases, V lost 2 bases, and 3 bases had no gene match. CDR3 length: 15 amino acids. Looked up from germline, CDR1 is MNHEY and CDR2 is SVGAGI. CDR3 in amino acids: CASSYRTGSSYEQYF. The CDR3 DNA sequence: TGTGCCAGCAGTTACCGGACAGGGAGCTCCTACGAGCAGTACTTC.

This clonotype was seen a handful of times. The gene calls are TRBV20-1 and TRBJ2-5; D unresolved. Germline V gene sequence: CDR1 DFQATT, CDR2 SNEGSKA (reference sequence). The CDR3 is made up of 12 amino acids. Trimming cost V 4 bases and J 5 bases, with 11 bases left between them. The CDR3 loop is CSAKQTPETQYF. The CDR3 nucleotides are TGCAGTGCTAAACAGACTCCGGAGACCCAGTACTTC.

The rearrangement links TRBV30 to TRBJ2-2, with 8 bases matching TRBD1. Germline assignment: CDR1 GTSNPN and CDR2 SVGIG (reference sequence). Trimming took 2 bases from V and 5 from J; bases not matched to a gene: 4. The CDR3 is made up of 14 amino acids. The chain's CDR3 is CAWSRQGRTGELFF. The CDR3 DNA reads as TGTGCCTGGAGTAGACAGGGGAGGACCGGGGAGCTGTTTTTT. The full variable domain, completed using reference TRBV30 and TRBJ2-2, is SQTIHQWPATLVQPVGSPLSLECTVEGTSNPNLYWYRQAAGRGLQLLFYSVGIGQISSEVPQNLSASRPQDRQFILSSKKLLLSDSGFYLCAWSRQGRTGELFFGEGSRLTVL.

Many counts were recorded for this clonotype. This chain links TRBV29-1 with TRBJ1-2, with D hard to call. This CDR3 region has 13 residues. From germline, CDR1 is SQVTM and CDR2 ANQGSEA. The V gene lost 6 bases and the J gene lost 4 bases, with 15 bases spanning the gap. CDR3 nucleotides: TGCAGCGTACGTCGCGCGGGGATCTATGGCTACACCTTC. Its protein product is CSVRRAGIYGYTF.

This clonotype has more than one count but fewer than ten. The chain couples TRBV27 to TRBJ2-1; 9 positions agree with TRBD1. The V gene's germline CDR1 is MNHEY and CDR2 SMNVEV (reference sequence). V was pared by 0 bases and J by 6 bases, with 15 bases of the junction left unmatched. The CDR3 consists of 19 residues. CDR3 bases: TGTGCCAGCAGTTTATCCCCGGGACAGGGAATGGCCTATACCAATGAGCAGTTCTTC. Translating gives CASSLSPGQGMAYTNEQFF.

The chain has TRBV19 and TRBJ2-7; D perhaps matches TRBD2 (6 bases). This CDR3 is 13 amino acids long. Looked up from germline, CDR1 is LNHDA and CDR2 is SQIVND (reference sequence). Trimming left V 3 bases short and J 5 bases short, with 11 bases between. As DNA, the CDR3 is TGTGCCAGTAGTATCGGAGGGGCGGACGAGCAGTACTTC. Its protein product is CASSIGGADEQYF.

In its sample, this clonotype was seen a few times. The chain employs TRBV29-1 and TRBJ1-1; D not resolved. CDR3 length: 12 residues. V lost 4 bases, J lost 0 bases, and 6 bases lay in between. From germline, CDR1 is SQVTM and CDR2 ANQGSEA. The CDR3 here is CSVGNMNTEAFF. The CDR3 DNA sequence: TGCAGCGTTGGGAACATGAACACTGAAGCTTTCTTT.

The CDR3 region has the DNA TGTGCCAGCAGCCAAGGGGGACTAGCGGGAGAAGAGACCCAGTACTTC. It translates to CASSQGGLAGEETQYF. The rearrangement links TRBV3-1 to TRBJ2-5; TRBD2 matches 14 bases. The CDR3 length is 16 residues. J lost 3 bases, V lost 1 base, and 1 base had no gene match. Germline lookup yields CDR1 LGHDT and CDR2 YNNKEL (reference sequence).

This clonotype was seen a handful of times. CDR3 region: CASSRGPKNIQYF. DNA for the CDR3: TGTGCCAGTTCTAGGGGGCCCAAAAACATTCAGTACTTC. The V and J genes are TRBV19 and TRBJ2-4, with 7 bases aligning to TRBD1. The trim removed 8 bases at V and 2 bases at J, leaving 3 bases unmatched. The germline gives CDR1 LNHDA, CDR2 SQIVND (reference sequence). CDR3 length: 13 residues.

This clonotype was seen only a few times. The chain carries TRBV10-3 and TRBJ2-7, with D possibly TRBD2 on 6 matching bases. Trimming removed 2 bases at V and 4 bases at J, with 9 bases between. Germline V lookup: CDR1 ENHRY, CDR2 SYGVKD. This CDR3 is 13 amino acids long. The CDR3 sequence: CAISEPGVYEQYF. The CDR3 DNA is TGTGCCATCAGTGAGCCGGGAGTATACGAGCAGTACTTC.

The genes are TRBV10-3 and TRBJ2-2; D may be TRBD1 (5 bases). The germline CDR1 and CDR2 sequences are ENHRY and SYGVKD. V was clipped by 5 bases and J by 2 bases, with 9 bases between them. This CDR3 has 14 amino acids. The CDR3 DNA reads TGTGCCATCAGTAGACAGTCTAACACCGGGGAGCTGTTTTTT. Translating it yields CAISRQSNTGELFF.

The chain carries TRBV29-1 and TRBJ2-6, with D possibly matching TRBD1 (5 bases). V lost 0 bases and J lost 2, with 11 bases in between. The CDR3 extends over 16 amino acids. The germline CDR1 and CDR2 sequences are SQVTM and ANQGSEA. CDR3 loop: CSVEDQGRAGANVLTF. The CDR3 DNA reads TGCAGCGTTGAAGATCAGGGCAGGGCTGGGGCCAACGTCCTGACTTTC. The variable domain in full, with the rest retrieved from reference TRBV29-1 and TRBJ2-6, is SAVISQKPSRDICQRGTSLTIQCQVDSQVTMMFWYRQQPGQSLTLIATANQGSEATYESGFVIDKFPISRPNLTFSTLTVSNMSPEDSSIYLCSVEDQGRAGANVLTFGAGSRLTVL.

The rearrangement links TRBV24-1 to TRBJ2-1; a possible D gene is TRBD1 (6 bases). The CDR3 has 15 residues. Germline V CDR1 and CDR2: KGHDR, SFDVKD. Trimming took off 4 bases at V and 7 bases at J, with 16 bases between the two ends. The CDR3: CATSEGYPRGNEQFF. The CDR3 nucleotides are TGTGCCACCAGTGAGGGCTACCCGAGGGGGAATGAGCAGTTCTTC.

The chain recombines TRBV5-1 with TRBJ2-3; tentative D call: TRBD2 (5 bases). The CDR3 loop spans 14 amino acids. Trimming removed 2 bases from V and 0 bases from J, with 7 bases in between. Germline V gives CDR1 SGHRS, CDR2 YFSETQ. The DNA for the CDR3 is TGCGCCAGCAGCTTCCGGACTAGCACAGATACGCAGTATTTT. It specifies CASSFRTSTDTQYF. Full variable domain (outside the CDR3, taken from reference TRBV5-1 and TRBJ2-3): KAGVTQTPRYLIKTRGQQVTLSCSPISGHRSVSWYQQTPGQGLQFLFEYFSETQRNKGNFPGRFSGRQFSNSRSEMNVSTLELGDSALYLCASSFRTSTDTQYFGPGTRLTVL.

The V gene is TRBV6-1, the J gene TRBJ1-6; D might be TRBD1 (5 bases). The CDR3 is made up of 14 amino acids. The germline CDR1 and CDR2 sequences are MNHNS and SASEGT. Trimming removed 6 bases from V and 6 bases from J, with 12 bases in between. The CDR3 coding sequence is TGTGCCAGCAGCTTGGGACCGGGTAATTCACCCCTCCACTTT. This translates into CASSLGPGNSPLHF.

This clonotype was seen only a few times. The chain couples TRBV12-3 or TRBV12-4 to TRBJ1-6; TRBD1 is a possible D gene (5 bases). The CDR3 covers 13 residues. V dropped 5 bases and J dropped 13 bases, with 15 bases sitting between them. The DNA of the CDR3 is TGTGCCAGCAGTCTCCTCGGGGGTGCCCCCCTCCACTTT. Protein: CASSLLGGAPLHF.

The CDR3 spells CASSSVAGQTTEAFF. The CDR3 bases are TGCGCCAGCAGCTCCGTTGCCGGGCAGACCACTGAAGCTTTCTTT. The chain joins TRBV5-1 to TRBJ1-1; the D is unclear. CDR3 length: 15 amino acids. Germline CDR1 SGHRS, CDR2 YFSETQ. V was pared by 3 bases and J by 4 bases, with 16 bases between.

The genes are TRBV12-3 or TRBV12-4 and TRBJ2-7; 10 nucleotides agree with TRBD2. The V segment lost 5 bases and the J segment 1 base; nucleotides outside the gene matches: 11. The CDR3 length is 17 residues. The CDR3 DNA reads TGTGCCAGCAGTCTCTCTAGCGGGGGCTTTTTTTCCTACGAGCAGTACTTC. This translates into CASSLSSGGFFSYEQYF.